In its sample, the clone carrying this TCR beta chain was seen a few times. Its antigen is not identified. V was clipped by 6 bases and J by 0 bases, with 9 bases between them. This CDR3 is built from 14 residues. Germline values: CDR1 LNHDA, CDR2 SQIVND (reference sequence). Time point noted: persistent/refractory GD, antithyroid drugs over 5 years with positive TRAb. TCR sequences were obtained from RNA taken from PBMCs. Peripheral blood, about 10 milliliters of it, was drawn into EDTA tubes. HTBI primers from iRepertoire and Arm-PCR of CDR3 regions yielded the TCR beta libraries. TCRdb passed the multiplex PCR reads through MiXCR, listing each CDR3 protein once. The data show some 470,000 distinct CDR3 sequences, roughly a fifth seen once. The data were taken from a study of regulatory T cells in long-lasting Graves disease. Study summary: Graves' disease counted as persistent after over 5 years of antithyroid drugs with positive TSH receptor antibodies.

Findings and caveats of the study: Persistent-disease Graves' patients showed less TCR diversity than new cases. Persistent disease showed a preference for TRBV28, TRBJ1-2 and TRBJ2-5.

This TCR was sampled from a female donor with Graves disease. V and J are TRBV19 and TRBJ1-5; D remains ambiguous. The sample in question was peripheral blood mononuclear cells (PBMCs), obtained when the disease was refractory, from a patient treated with antithyroid drugs. CDR3 sequence reads: CASSFSGSNQPQHF. For the CDR3, the DNA is TGTGCCAGTAGCTTTTCAGGTAGCAATCAGCCCCAGCATTTT.